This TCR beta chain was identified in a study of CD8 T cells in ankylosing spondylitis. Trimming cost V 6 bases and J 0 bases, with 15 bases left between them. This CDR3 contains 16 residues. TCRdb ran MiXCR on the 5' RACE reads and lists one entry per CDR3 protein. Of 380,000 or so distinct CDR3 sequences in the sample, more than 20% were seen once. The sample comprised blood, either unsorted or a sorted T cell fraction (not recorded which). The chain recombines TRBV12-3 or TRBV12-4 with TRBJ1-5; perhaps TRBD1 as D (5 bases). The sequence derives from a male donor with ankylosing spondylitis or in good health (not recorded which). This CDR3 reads CASRVGAGYSNQPQHF. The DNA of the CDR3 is TGTGCCAGCAGAGTCGGGGCAGGATATAGCAATCAGCCCCAGCATTTT.